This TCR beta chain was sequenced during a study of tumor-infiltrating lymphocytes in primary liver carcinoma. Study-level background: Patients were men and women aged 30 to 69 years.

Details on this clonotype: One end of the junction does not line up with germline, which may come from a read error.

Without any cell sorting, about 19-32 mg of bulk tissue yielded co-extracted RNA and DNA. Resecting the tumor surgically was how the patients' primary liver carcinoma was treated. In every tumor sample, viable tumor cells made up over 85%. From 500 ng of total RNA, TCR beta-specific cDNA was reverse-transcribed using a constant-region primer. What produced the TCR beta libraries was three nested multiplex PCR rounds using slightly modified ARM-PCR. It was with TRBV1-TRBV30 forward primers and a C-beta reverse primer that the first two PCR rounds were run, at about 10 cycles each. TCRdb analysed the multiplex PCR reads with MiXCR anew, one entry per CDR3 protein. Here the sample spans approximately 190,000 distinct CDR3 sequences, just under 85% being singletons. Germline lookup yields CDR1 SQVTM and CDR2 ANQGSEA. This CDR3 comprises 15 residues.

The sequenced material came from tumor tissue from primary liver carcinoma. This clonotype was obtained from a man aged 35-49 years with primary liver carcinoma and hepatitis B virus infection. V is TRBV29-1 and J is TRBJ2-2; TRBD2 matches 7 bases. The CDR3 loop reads CSVGTRVANTGVLFF. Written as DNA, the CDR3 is TGCAGCGTTGGGACTAGGGTGGCGAACACCGGGGTGCTGTTTTTT.